This is a list of T cell receptor beta chains from one sample in a study of OX40 agonist ivuxolimab in advanced cancers. Measured with immunoSEQ multiplex PCR; TCRdb has only the in-frame clones, and not every one. Of 21,000 or so clones in the sample, approximately 73% were seen once. The sequences come from CD4+ or CD8+ T cells sorted from blood, collected in a trial of the OX40 agonist ivuxolimab. Receptors were obtained from an adult with an advanced solid tumor such as melanoma, head and neck, liver or kidney cancer. The conserved cysteine and the conserved F or W are not part of the CDR3 here. Each record gives: D gene, CDR3 length, V gene, CDR3 protein. A D gene is named only where the DNA matches it firmly.

D: -; length: 9; V: TRBV20-1; CDR3: SATGNTEAF
D: -; length: 9; V: TRBV6-5; CDR3: ASGFAEKLF
D: TRBD2; length: 14; V: TRBV9; CDR3: ASSVTRAGGITEQF
D: TRBD2; length: 14; V: TRBV7-2; CDR3: ASSLTGRRGAETQY
D: -; length: 17; V: TRBV7-8; CDR3: ASSLEGTWGGVGTDTQY
D: -; length: 13; V: TRBV11-3; CDR3: ASSLGRQLTDTQY
D: -; length: 14; V: TRBV5-5; CDR3: ASSPLLSQNTGELF
D: -; length: 15; V: TRBV14; CDR3: ASSQLRMGGRNSPLH
D: -; length: 11; V: TRBV5-6; CDR3: ASSRTYNEKLF
D: -; length: 12; V: TRBV7-7; CDR3: ASSFDRNTGELF
D: -; length: 13; V: TRBV9; CDR3: ASSVASGTGGEQY
D: TRBD1; length: 12; V: TRBV19; CDR3: ASSMGTAYNEQF
D: -; length: 10; V: TRBV7-9; CDR3: ASSFATYEQY
D: -; length: 9; V: TRBV7-2; CDR3: ASSFRYEQY
D: -; length: 10; V: TRBV5-1; CDR3: ASSAGTDTQY
D: -; length: 13; V: TRBV10-3; CDR3: AISVNQGIDETQY